The rows below give T cell receptor beta chains drawn from one sample of a study of PD-1 blockade in classical Hodgkin lymphoma. This table comes from immunoSEQ multiplex PCR, and its TCRdb copy is limited to in-frame clones, with some not included. The table has 90,000 to 120,000 clones, nearly 90% seen once. Sequenced material: peripheral blood mononuclear cells (PBMCs), taken before the second cycle of nivolumab. These receptors all come from a human donor with classical Hodgkin lymphoma. CDR3s include the opening cysteine and the closing phenylalanine or tryptophan. D genes are given only for firm matches. Clone size is given for some rows only: seen once, a few or many times, or a class if the clone is expanded.

v_gene	j_gene	abundance	d_gene	CDR3nt	CDR3aa
TRBV7-9	TRBJ1-1	NA	NA	TGTGCCAGCAGTTACACGTCCGGCGGGGGGGGAACTGAAGCTTTCTTT	CASSYTSGGGGTEAFF
TRBV7-9	TRBJ1-1	few	NA	TGTGCCAGCAGCTTAGACACTGAAGCTTTCTTT	CASSLDTEAFF
TRBV4-2	TRBJ1-4	NA	NA	TGTGCCAGCAGCCAGGGTTGGGACGGGTCTGAAAAACTGTTTTTT	CASSQGWDGSEKLFF
TRBV5-4	TRBJ1-2	NA	NA	TGTGCCAGCAGCTTGGAGGCGTATGGCTACACCTTC	CASSLEAYGYTF
TRBV10-1	TRBJ1-1	NA	NA	TGCGCCAGCAGCCCACAGGTACATACTGAAGCTTTCTTT	CASSPQVHTEAFF
TRBV11-2	TRBJ2-7	NA	TRBD2	TGTGCCAGCAGCTTAGTCGGCGGGACTAGTTCCTACGAGCAGTACTTC	CASSLVGGTSSYEQYF
TRBV7-6	TRBJ2-1	few	NA	TGTGCCAGCAGCTTTTCAGCGGCCAATGAGCAGTTCTTC	CASSFSAANEQFF
TRBV6-1	TRBJ2-3	NA	TRBD2	TGTGCCAGCAGTGGGGTCGGCGGGAGGGCCCTAAATACGCAGTATTTT	CASSGVGGRALNTQYF
TRBV4-3	TRBJ2-1	NA	TRBD2	TGCGCCAGCAGCCAGCGGACTAGCGCTTACAATGAGCAGTTCTTC	CASSQRTSAYNEQFF
TRBV30	TRBJ2-7	NA	NA	TGTGCCTGGAGTGGGGGGGCCTCCTACGAGCAGTACTTC	CAWSGGASYEQYF
TRBV5-1	TRBJ2-5	NA	TRBD2	TGCGCCAGCAGCTTGATTTATCGGACTAGCCGAGAGACCCAGTACTTC	CASSLIYRTSRETQYF
TRBV25-1	TRBJ2-1	many	TRBD2	TGTGCCAGCAGTCCTCCGGGACTAGCGGGAGACAATGAGCAGTTCTTC	CASSPPGLAGDNEQFF
TRBV15	TRBJ1-1	NA	NA	TGTGCCACCCAAAATCAGGGCTTTGGAGCTTTCTTT	CATQNQGFGAFF
TRBV11-2	TRBJ1-1	NA	NA	TGTGCCAGCAGCTTGCTGGTCGCCACTGAAGCTTTCTTT	CASSLLVATEAFF
TRBV19	TRBJ1-1	NA	TRBD1	TGTGCCAGTAGTACGGAGACAGGGGCCATGAACACTGAAGCTTTCTTT	CASSTETGAMNTEAFF
TRBV5-1	TRBJ2-5	once	TRBD2	TGCGCCAGCAGCTTGGAACTAGCGGGGGAGACCCAGTACTTC	CASSLELAGETQYF
TRBV6-5	TRBJ1-2	NA	NA	TGTGCCAGCAGTGAAGGTGTCGGTTTCGGCTACACCTTC	CASSEGVGFGYTF
TRBV4-1	TRBJ1-5	NA	TRBD1	TGCGCCAGCAGCGAAATCCCGGGACAGGGGGCCCAGCCCCAGCATTTT	CASSEIPGQGAQPQHF
TRBV14	TRBJ2-1	NA	NA	TGTGCCAGCAGCCAATCAATTTATGAGCAGTTCTTC	CASSQSIYEQFF
TRBV9	TRBJ2-1	NA	NA	TGTGCCAGCAGCCCAGCTCTGGGCCGAATCACAAGGGAGCAGTTCTTC	CASSPALGRITREQFF
TRBV28	TRBJ1-2	NA	TRBD1	TGTGCCAGCAGTTTAGCCCGCCGGGACAGCGCTAACTATGGCTACACCTTC	CASSLARRDSANYGYTF
TRBV7-9	TRBJ2-7	NA	NA	TGTGCCAGCAGTCTCGCTCGGGACGAGCAGTACTTC	CASSLARDEQYF
TRBV6-5	TRBJ1-1	NA	NA	TGTGCCAGCAGTTACTACTCGGGTGACACTGAAGCTTTCTTT	CASSYYSGDTEAFF
TRBV15	TRBJ2-7	NA	TRBD2	TGTGCCACCAGCAGAGATCCCTCACTAGCGGCCTACGAGCAGTACTTC	CATSRDPSLAAYEQYF
TRBV7-9	TRBJ1-3	NA	NA	TGTGCCAGCAGCTCTACAGGCAACTCTGGAAACACCATATATTTT	CASSSTGNSGNTIYF
TRBV27	TRBJ2-1	few	NA	TGTGCCAGCAGTTTCATAAGGGCTCGTTGGGGGGATGAGCAGTTCTTC	CASSFIRARWGDEQFF
TRBV18	TRBJ2-1	NA	NA	TGTGCCAGCTCACCACCAGGTGCGGGGTTCTACAATGAGCAGTTCTTC	CASSPPGAGFYNEQFF
TRBV9	TRBJ2-3	few	NA	TGTGCCAGCAGCGGGACCAGCACAGATACGCAGTATTTT	CASSGTSTDTQYF
TRBV19	TRBJ1-5	NA	TRBD1	TGTGCCAGTAGTACTCGGACAGGGGGCTTTGGCAATCAGCCCCAGCATTTT	CASSTRTGGFGNQPQHF
TRBV6-1	TRBJ1-1	NA	TRBD1	TGTGCCAGCAGCGATACAGGGGTCGGGACTGAAGCTTTCTTT	CASSDTGVGTEAFF
TRBV25-1	TRBJ2-7	NA	NA	TGTGCCAGCAGTGGGCAAAGGTACGAGCAGTACTTC	CASSGQRYEQYF
TRBV19	TRBJ1-5	NA	NA	TGTGCCAGTAGTATAGGGCAGAGCAATCAGCCCCAGCATTTT	CASSIGQSNQPQHF
TRBV11-2	TRBJ2-3	NA	TRBD2	TGTGCCAGCAGCTTAGAAGCGGGAGGGCCGACAGATACGCAGTATTTT	CASSLEAGGPTDTQYF
TRBV5-1	TRBJ2-7	NA	TRBD1	TGCGCCAGCGTAGGGGACAGGAGCTCCTACGAGCAGTACTTC	CASVGDRSSYEQYF
TRBV5-6	TRBJ2-7	NA	NA	TGTGCCAGCAGCTTGCCGGCAGGGCCATCTTACGAGCAGTACTTC	CASSLPAGPSYEQYF
TRBV21-1	TRBJ2-3	NA	NA	TGTGCCAGCAGCGCCCCCAGGTCTAGCGGGAGGAGCACAGATACGCAGTATTTT	CASSAPRSSGRSTDTQYF
TRBV11-2	TRBJ2-5	NA	TRBD2	TGTGCCAGCAGCTTCCCCGCGGGGGGTCGACAAGAGACCCAGTACTTC	CASSFPAGGRQETQYF
TRBV4-1	TRBJ2-7	few	NA	TGCGCCAGCAGCCATACCACAGGCTACGAGCAGTACTTC	CASSHTTGYEQYF
TRBV7-2	TRBJ1-2	NA	TRBD1	TGTGCCAGCAGCTCACGACAGGGGGCGGTTAACTATGGCTACACCTTC	CASSSRQGAVNYGYTF
TRBV6-5	TRBJ2-7	NA	NA	TGTGCCAGCAGCGCGGGATGGGACGAGCAGTACTTC	CASSAGWDEQYF
TRBV5-4	TRBJ2-7	NA	TRBD2	TGTGCCAGCAGCGGCGGGACTAGATCCTACGAGCAGTACTTC	CASSGGTRSYEQYF
TRBV2	TRBJ2-1	NA	NA	TGTGCCAGCAAGGTATCATCCTACAATGAGCAGTTCTTC	CASKVSSYNEQFF
TRBV27	TRBJ1-1	once	NA	TGTGCCAGCGGCGGCTTCATGAACACTGAAGCTTTCTTT	CASGGFMNTEAFF
TRBV7-9	TRBJ2-1	NA	TRBD2	TGTGCCAGCAGCAGAGGACTAGCGGGAGATGAGCAGTTCTTC	CASSRGLAGDEQFF
TRBV11-3	TRBJ2-1	NA	TRBD2	TGTGCCAGCAGGGCTACTAGCGAGGGGTACAATGAGCAGTTCTTC	CASRATSEGYNEQFF
TRBV19	TRBJ2-1	NA	NA	TGTGCCAGTACCCAAACCCGGAACACTTACAATGAGCAGTTCTTC	CASTQTRNTYNEQFF